This T cell receptor beta chain was documented in a study of T cell responses to AZD1222 COVID-19 vaccine (TCRdb year 2021). With respect to the entire study: TCR sequencing covered 230 to 250 trial participants: 207 given two doses of AZD1222 and approximately 25 given two doses of MenACWY control vaccine. Enrollment into the trials was organized by age into subgroups of 18-55, 56-69 and 70-plus years, and those subgroups contained roughly 150, 30 and 60 TCR-sequenced participants, respectively. Study-wide conclusions, independent of this receptor: Participants were mostly white British, with more females than males. The authors suggested clonal diversity may have been underestimated. Conclusions about previously exposed vaccinees are limited, since just a handful of AZD1222 recipients were seropositive for SARS-CoV-2 at baseline. In the small 56-69-year group, the increase in depth fell short of significance, most likely because of low power. The whole spike protein was spanned by vaccine-associated CD4 TCRs, and dominant responses were seen in regions 160-218 and 743-854. No day 14 peak-response samples were available, so repertoires were characterized only after the peak T cell response. A significant rise in spike-specific TCR breadth and depth was observed after two AZD1222 doses relative to day 0 and relative to MenACWY recipients. Reportedly, close to half of the unique spike-specific TCRs recognized epitopes lying outside the regions that are mutated in the B.1.351 and B.1.1.7 variants.

The CDR3 regions of human TCRbeta chains were subjected to immunosequencing. Processing in the source paper ran as follows. TCRs in the repertoires were compared against a reference library of SARS-CoV-2-specific TCRs that had been generated with the MIRA antigen-specificity platform. Breadth was defined as the fraction of unique TCRs that were SARS-CoV-2-associated. Depth was defined as the fraction of total T cells that were SARS-CoV-2-associated. Using the MIRA data, each spike-specific TCR was assigned both to the spike region to which the TCR was reactive and to a CD4 or CD8 class. Log10-transformed breadth and depth values were compared by one-way ANOVA with Sidak's multiple comparisons tests. TCRdb took over this immuneACCESS table, retaining in-frame rearrangements with V and J assigned. Such tables are incomplete; in checked studies, under half of the missing clones stem from an unresolved V gene, and the remainder is unexplained. The D gene and trimming were derived from the DNA, and the V and J assignments and clone size from that table. The sample table contains some 170,000 clones; only one count was recorded for 90% of them. The ten largest clones capture roughly 4% of the sample.

On this clone: There is no known antigen for this receptor. No per-base quality is available; no much larger clone lies one base away.

Taken with the paper, the label for time point translates to: about 28 days (+/-7) after the second vaccine dose. The label giving this sample's treatment or condition can be read as: meningococcal conjugate vaccine given as trial control. The vaccinee samples were drawn from two UK trials, COV001 and COV002, one of which was a single-blind randomized controlled phase 2/3 trial testing AZD1222 (ChAdOx1 nCoV-19) in healthy adults. For TCRbeta chain sequencing, PBMC samples were collected from trial participants at day 0 and at day 28 after the second dose. The trim is 5 bases for V and 2 bases for J, with a gap of 6 bases between the germline ends. The CDR3 has 13 amino acids, counting the end cysteine and phenylalanine. Only the CDR3 region is kept as DNA, spanning 39 bases read in frame from base 1. From the germline V gene (reference sequence), CDR1 is LNHNV and CDR2 is YYDKDF.

The starting material was peripheral blood, obtained 28 days after the second dose of the MenACWY control vaccine. The chain is encoded by TRBV15 joined to TRBJ2-2; the D gene identity is not certain. The sequence came from an adult who received the MenACWY meningococcal vaccine as a control. The nucleotides are TGTGCCACCAGCGACACCAACACCGGGGAGCTGTTTTTT. Its protein reads: CATSDTNTGELFF.